This T cell receptor beta chain came from a study of T cells in Graves' hyperthyroidism and ophthalmopathy. Findings and limits, study-wide: Ophthalmopathy cases were set apart from stable hyperthyroidism by a 13 V-J model.

This clonotype was seen at least ten times. Its antigen is unknown. Regions amplified from RNA transcripts were the TCR beta CDR3 regions. The primer set for the first-round RT-PCR of the TCR CDR3 was HTBI. TCRdb independently ran MiXCR on the multiplex PCR reads; one entry per CDR3 protein. This sample has about 380,000 distinct CDR3 sequences; about 15% occur once, and the top ten carry approximately 10%. The V and J ends lost 6 bases and 1 base respectively, with 8 bases between them. This CDR3 is 13 amino acids long. CDR1 is ENHRY, CDR2 SYGVKD, per germline. The sample was blood. The chain is built from TRBV10-3 and TRBJ2-3, with D possibly matching TRBD2 (6 bases). This sequence originates from a woman aged 55-70 years with Graves' hyperthyroidism. CDR3 in DNA: TGTGCCATCAGCGGGAGTGGCACAGATACGCAGTATTTT. Translated, it gives CAISGSGTDTQYF.